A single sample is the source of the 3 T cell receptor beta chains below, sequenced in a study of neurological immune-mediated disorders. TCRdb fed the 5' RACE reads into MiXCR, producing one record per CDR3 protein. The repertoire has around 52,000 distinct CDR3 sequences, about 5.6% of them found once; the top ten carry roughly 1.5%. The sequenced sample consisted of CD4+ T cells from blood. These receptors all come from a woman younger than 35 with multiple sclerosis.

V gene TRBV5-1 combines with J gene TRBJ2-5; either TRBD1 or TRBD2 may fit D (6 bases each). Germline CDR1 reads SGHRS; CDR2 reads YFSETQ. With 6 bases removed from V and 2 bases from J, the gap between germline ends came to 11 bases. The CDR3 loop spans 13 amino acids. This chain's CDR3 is CASKGGVQETQYF. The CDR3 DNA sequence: TGCGCCAGCAAGGGGGGTGTACAAGAGACCCAGTACTTC. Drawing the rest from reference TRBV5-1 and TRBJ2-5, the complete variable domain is KAGVTQTPRYLIKTRGQQVTLSCSPISGHRSVSWYQQTPGQGLQFLFEYFSETQRNKGNFPGRFSGRQFSNSRSEMNVSTLELGDSALYLCASKGGVQETQYFGPGTRLLVL.

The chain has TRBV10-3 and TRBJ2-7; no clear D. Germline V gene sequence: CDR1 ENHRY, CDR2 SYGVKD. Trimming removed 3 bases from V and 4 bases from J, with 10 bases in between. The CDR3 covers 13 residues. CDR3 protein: CAISDNRDYEQYF. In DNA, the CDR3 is TGTGCCATCAGTGATAACCGAGATTACGAGCAGTACTTC.

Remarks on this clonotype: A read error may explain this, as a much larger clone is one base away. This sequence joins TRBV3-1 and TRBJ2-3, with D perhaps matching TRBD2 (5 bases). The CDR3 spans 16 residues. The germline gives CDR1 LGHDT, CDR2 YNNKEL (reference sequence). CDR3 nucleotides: TGTGTCAGCAGCCGCCCCAGCGGCCCCTTCGTGGATACGCAGTATTTT. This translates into CVSSRPSGPFVDTQYF.